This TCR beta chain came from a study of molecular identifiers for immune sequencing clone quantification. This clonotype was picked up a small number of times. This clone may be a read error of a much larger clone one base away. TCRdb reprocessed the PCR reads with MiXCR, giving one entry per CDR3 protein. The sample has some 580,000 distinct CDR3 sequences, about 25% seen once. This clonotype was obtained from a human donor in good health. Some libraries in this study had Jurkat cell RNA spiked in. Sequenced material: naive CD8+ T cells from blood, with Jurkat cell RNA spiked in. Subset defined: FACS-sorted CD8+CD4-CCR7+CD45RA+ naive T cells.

CDR3 sequence: CASSRTEGHEALF. In DNA, the CDR3 is TGCGCCAGCAGCCGGACAGAAGGACACGAAGCTCTCTTT. V and J are TRBV5-1 and TRBJ1-1; D possibly corresponds to TRBD1 (6 bases). This CDR3 comprises 13 residues. Germline-derived CDR1 and CDR2 are SGHRS and YFSETQ.